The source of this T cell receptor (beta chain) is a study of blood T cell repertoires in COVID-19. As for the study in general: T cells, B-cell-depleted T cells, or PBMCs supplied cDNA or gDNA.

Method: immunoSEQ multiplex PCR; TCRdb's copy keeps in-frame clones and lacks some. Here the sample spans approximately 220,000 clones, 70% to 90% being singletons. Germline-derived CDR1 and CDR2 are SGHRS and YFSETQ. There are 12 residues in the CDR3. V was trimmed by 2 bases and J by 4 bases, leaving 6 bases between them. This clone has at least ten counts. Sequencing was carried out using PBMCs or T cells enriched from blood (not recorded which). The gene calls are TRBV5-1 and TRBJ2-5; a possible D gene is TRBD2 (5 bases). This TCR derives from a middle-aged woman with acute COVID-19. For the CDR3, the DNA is TGCGCCAGCAGCTTTCGGGGAGAGACCCAGTACTTC. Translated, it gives CASSFRGETQYF.